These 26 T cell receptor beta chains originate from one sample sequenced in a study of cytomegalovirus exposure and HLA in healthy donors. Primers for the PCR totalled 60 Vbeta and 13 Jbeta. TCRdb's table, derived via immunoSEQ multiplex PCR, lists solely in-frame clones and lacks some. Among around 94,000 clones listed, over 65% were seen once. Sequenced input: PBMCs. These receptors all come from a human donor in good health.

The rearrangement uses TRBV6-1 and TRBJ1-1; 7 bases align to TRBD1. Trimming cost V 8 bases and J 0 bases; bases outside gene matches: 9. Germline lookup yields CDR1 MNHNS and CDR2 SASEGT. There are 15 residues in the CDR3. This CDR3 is CASCTAGTVNTEAFF. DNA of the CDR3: TGTGCCAGCTGTACAGCCGGGACAGTGAACACTGAAGCTTTCTTT.

The CDR3 sequence is CASGGSGGEQFF. CDR3 DNA sequence: TGTGCCAGCGGAGGCTCGGGCGGTGAGCAGTTCTTC. The gene calls are TRBV9 and TRBJ2-1; D perhaps matches TRBD2 (5 bases). Germline V gene lookup returns CDR1 SGDLS and CDR2 YYNGEE. V lost 7 bases and J lost 9, with 14 bases in between. The CDR3 is made up of 12 amino acids.

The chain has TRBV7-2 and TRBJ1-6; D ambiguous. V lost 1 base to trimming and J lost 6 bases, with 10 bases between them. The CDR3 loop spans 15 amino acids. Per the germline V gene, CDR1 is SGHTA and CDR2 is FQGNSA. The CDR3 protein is CASSLEWEVNSPLHF. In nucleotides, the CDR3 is TGTGCCAGCAGCTTAGAGTGGGAGGTTAATTCACCCCTCCACTTT. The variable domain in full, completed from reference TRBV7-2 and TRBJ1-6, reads GAGVSQSPSNKVTEKGKDVELRCDPISGHTALYWYRQSLGQGLEFLIYFQGNSAPDKSGLPSDRFSAERTGGSVSTLTIQRTQQEDSAVYLCASSLEWEVNSPLHFGNGTRLTVT.

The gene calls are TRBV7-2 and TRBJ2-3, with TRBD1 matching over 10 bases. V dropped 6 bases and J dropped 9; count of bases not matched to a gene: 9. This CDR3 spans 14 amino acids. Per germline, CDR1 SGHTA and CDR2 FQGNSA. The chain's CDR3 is CASSKDRGTGTQYF. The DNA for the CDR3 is TGTGCCAGCAGTAAGGACAGGGGGACAGGGACGCAGTATTTT.

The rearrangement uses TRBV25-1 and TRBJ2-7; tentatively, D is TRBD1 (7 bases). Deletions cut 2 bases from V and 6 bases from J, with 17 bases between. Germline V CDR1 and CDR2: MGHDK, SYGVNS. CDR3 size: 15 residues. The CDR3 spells CASSETGGGRGEQYF. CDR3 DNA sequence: TGTGCCAGCAGTGAAACCGGAGGGGGCCGCGGCGAGCAGTACTTC.

In DNA form, the CDR3 reads TGCGCCAGCAGCTTGGATCGGGAGGGCAGGGATACGCAGTATTTT. Translated: CASSLDREGRDTQYF. This chain joins TRBV5-1 and TRBJ2-3; 8 bases are a match to TRBD2. The CDR3 sequence is 15 residues long. V dropped 0 bases and J dropped 6; count of bases not matched to a gene: 6. Germline values: CDR1 SGHRS, CDR2 YFSETQ.

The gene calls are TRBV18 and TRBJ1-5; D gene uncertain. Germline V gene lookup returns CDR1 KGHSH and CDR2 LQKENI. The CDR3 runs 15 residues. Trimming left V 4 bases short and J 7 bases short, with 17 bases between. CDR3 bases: TGTGCCAGCTCACTAGCGGTAGGATCGGCACAGCCCCAGCATTTT. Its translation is CASSLAVGSAQPQHF.

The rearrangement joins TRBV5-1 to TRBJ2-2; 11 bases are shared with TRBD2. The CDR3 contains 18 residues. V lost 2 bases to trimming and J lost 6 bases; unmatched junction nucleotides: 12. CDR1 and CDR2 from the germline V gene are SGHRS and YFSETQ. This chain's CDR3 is CASSLRIAGGPWSGELFF. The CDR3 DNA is TGCGCCAGCAGCTTACGTATAGCGGGAGGGCCATGGTCCGGGGAGCTGTTTTTT.

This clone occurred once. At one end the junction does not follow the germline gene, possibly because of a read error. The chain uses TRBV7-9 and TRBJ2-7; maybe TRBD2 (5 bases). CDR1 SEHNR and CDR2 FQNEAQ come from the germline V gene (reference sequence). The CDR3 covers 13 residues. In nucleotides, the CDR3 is TGTGCCGGCAGCTTCTCGGGGTTTAGCGAGCAGTACTTC. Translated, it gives CAGSFSGFSEQYF.

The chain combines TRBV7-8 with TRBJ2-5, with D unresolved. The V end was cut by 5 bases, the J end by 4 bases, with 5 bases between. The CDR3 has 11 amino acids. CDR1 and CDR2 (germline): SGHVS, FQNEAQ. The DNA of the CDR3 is TGTGCCAGCAGCCGAGTAGAGACCCAGTACTTC. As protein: CASSRVETQYF.

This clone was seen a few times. DNA for the CDR3: TGTGCCAGCAGCTGGGGACTAAGCGAGGATACGCAGTATTTT. This codes for CASSWGLSEDTQYF. The chain is built from TRBV5-6 and TRBJ2-3; 7 bases fit TRBD2. Per germline, CDR1 SGHDT and CDR2 YYEEEE. Trimming cost V 3 bases and J 6 bases; bases outside gene matches: 7. CDR3 length: 14 residues.

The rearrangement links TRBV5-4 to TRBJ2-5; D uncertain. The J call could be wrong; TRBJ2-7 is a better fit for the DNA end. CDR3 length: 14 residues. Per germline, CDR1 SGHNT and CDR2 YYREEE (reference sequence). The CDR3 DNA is TGTGCCAGCAGCCCCGACACCTTCGCGTACGAGCAGTACTTC. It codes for CASSPDTFAYEQYF.

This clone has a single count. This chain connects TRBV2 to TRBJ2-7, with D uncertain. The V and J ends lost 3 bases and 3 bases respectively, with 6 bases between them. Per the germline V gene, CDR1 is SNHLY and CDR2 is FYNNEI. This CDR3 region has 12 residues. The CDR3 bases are TGTGCCAGCAGTGACAAATTCTACGAGCAGTACTTC. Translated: CASSDKFYEQYF.

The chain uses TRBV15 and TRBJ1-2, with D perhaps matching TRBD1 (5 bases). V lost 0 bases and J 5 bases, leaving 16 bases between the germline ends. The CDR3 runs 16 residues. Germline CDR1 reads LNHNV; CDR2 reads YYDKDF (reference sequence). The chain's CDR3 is CATSRDRAGSLYGYTF. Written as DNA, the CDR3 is TGTGCCACCAGCAGAGATCGGGCAGGGTCTTTGTATGGCTACACCTTC. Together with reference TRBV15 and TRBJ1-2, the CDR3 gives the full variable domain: DAMVIQNPRYQVTQFGKPVTLSCSQTLNHNVMYWYQQKSSQAPKLLFHYYDKDFNNEADTPDNFQSRRPNTSFCFLDIRSPGLGDTAMYLCATSRDRAGSLYGYTFGSGTRLTVV.

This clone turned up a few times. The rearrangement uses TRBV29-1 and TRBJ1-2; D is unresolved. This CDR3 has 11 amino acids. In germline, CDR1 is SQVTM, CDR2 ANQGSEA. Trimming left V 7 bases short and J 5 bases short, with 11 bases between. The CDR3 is CSGDVGYGYTF. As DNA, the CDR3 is TGCAGCGGAGACGTCGGGTATGGCTACACCTTC.

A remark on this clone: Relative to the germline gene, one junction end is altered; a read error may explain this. DNA for the CDR3: TGTGCCAGGGAAGACTACCCTGGGCCCAACGTCCTGACTTTC. Translated: CAREDYPGPNVLTF. The V and J genes are TRBV19 and TRBJ2-6, with TRBD2 as a possible D gene (5 bases). In germline, CDR1 is LNHDA, CDR2 SQIVND (reference sequence). This CDR3 is 14 amino acids long.

The CDR3 bases are TGTGCCAGCAGCTTAGGGGACAGGGTAAATGCGGAGCAGTACTTC. Translated: CASSLGDRVNAEQYF. The chain is built from TRBV11-3 and TRBJ2-7; 9 bases align to TRBD1. The trim removed 1 base at V and 7 bases at J, leaving 8 bases unmatched. The CDR3 length is 15 residues. Germline CDR1 and CDR2: SGHNT and YENEEA.

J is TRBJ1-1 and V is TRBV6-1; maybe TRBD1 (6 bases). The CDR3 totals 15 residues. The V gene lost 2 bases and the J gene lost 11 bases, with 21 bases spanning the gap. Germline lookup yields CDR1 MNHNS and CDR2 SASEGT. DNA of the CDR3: TGTGCCAGCAGTGAAACGTTGGGGGCCCCGGGCGCGGCTTTCTTT. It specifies CASSETLGAPGAAFF.

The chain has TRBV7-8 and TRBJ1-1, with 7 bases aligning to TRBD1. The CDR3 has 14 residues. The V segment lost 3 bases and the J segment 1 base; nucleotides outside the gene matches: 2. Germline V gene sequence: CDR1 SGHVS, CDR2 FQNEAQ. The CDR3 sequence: CASSLGQRNTEAFF. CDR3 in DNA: TGTGCCAGCAGCTTGGGACAGAGGAACACTGAAGCTTTCTTT.

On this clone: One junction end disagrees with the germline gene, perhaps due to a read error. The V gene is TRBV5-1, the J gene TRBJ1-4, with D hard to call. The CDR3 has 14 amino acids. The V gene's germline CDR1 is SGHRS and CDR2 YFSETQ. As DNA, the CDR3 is TGCGCCAGCAGCCCCGGGTCCACTAATGGAAAACTGTTTTTT. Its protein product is CASSPGSTNGKLFF. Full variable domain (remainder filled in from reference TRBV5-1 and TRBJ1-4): KAGVTQTPRYLIKTRGQQVTLSCSPISGHRSVSWYQQTPGQGLQFLFEYFSETQRNKGNFPGRFSGRQFSNSRSEMNVSTLELGDSALYLCASSPGSTNGKLFFGSGTQLSVL.

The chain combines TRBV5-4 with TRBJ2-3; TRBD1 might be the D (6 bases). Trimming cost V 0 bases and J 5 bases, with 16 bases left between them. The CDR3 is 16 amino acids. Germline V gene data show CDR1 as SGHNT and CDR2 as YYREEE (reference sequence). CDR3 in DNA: TGTGCCAGCAGCTTGGGTACAGGGAGTAGAGGAGATACGCAGTATTTT. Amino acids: CASSLGTGSRGDTQYF.

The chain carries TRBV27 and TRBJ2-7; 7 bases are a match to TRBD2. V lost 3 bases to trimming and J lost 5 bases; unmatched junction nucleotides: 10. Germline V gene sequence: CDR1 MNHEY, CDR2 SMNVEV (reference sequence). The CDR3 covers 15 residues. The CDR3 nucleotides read TGTGCCAGCAGTTTGGGAGGGTCCTTTGGGAACGAGCAGTACTTC. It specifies CASSLGGSFGNEQYF.

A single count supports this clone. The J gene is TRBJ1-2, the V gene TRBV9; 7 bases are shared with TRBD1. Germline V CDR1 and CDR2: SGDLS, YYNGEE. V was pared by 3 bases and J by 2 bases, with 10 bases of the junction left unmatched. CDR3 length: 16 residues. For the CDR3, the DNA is TGTGCCAGCAGCGCTCGACAGGGAGGCCGGAACTATGGCTACACCTTC. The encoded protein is CASSARQGGRNYGYTF.

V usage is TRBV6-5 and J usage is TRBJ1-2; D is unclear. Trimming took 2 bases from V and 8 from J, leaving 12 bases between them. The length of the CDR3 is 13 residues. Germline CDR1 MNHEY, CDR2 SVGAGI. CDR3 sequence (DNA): TGTGCCAGCAGTTACACCCCCCGCGGCGGCTACACCTTC. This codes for CASSYTPRGGYTF.

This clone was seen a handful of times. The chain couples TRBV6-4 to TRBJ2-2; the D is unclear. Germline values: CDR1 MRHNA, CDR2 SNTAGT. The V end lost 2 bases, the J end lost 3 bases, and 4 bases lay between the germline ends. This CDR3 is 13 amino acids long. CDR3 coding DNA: TGTGCCAGCAGTGACAGCGACACCGGGGAGCTGTTTTTT. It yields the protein CASSDSDTGELFF.

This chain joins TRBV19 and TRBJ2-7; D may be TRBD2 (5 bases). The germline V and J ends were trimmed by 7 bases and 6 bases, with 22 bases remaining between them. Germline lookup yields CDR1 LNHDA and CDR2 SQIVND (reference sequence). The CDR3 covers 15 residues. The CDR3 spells CASTSARAGSGEQYF. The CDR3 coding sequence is TGTGCCAGTACCTCCGCGCGGGCGGGTTCTGGCGAGCAGTACTTC.